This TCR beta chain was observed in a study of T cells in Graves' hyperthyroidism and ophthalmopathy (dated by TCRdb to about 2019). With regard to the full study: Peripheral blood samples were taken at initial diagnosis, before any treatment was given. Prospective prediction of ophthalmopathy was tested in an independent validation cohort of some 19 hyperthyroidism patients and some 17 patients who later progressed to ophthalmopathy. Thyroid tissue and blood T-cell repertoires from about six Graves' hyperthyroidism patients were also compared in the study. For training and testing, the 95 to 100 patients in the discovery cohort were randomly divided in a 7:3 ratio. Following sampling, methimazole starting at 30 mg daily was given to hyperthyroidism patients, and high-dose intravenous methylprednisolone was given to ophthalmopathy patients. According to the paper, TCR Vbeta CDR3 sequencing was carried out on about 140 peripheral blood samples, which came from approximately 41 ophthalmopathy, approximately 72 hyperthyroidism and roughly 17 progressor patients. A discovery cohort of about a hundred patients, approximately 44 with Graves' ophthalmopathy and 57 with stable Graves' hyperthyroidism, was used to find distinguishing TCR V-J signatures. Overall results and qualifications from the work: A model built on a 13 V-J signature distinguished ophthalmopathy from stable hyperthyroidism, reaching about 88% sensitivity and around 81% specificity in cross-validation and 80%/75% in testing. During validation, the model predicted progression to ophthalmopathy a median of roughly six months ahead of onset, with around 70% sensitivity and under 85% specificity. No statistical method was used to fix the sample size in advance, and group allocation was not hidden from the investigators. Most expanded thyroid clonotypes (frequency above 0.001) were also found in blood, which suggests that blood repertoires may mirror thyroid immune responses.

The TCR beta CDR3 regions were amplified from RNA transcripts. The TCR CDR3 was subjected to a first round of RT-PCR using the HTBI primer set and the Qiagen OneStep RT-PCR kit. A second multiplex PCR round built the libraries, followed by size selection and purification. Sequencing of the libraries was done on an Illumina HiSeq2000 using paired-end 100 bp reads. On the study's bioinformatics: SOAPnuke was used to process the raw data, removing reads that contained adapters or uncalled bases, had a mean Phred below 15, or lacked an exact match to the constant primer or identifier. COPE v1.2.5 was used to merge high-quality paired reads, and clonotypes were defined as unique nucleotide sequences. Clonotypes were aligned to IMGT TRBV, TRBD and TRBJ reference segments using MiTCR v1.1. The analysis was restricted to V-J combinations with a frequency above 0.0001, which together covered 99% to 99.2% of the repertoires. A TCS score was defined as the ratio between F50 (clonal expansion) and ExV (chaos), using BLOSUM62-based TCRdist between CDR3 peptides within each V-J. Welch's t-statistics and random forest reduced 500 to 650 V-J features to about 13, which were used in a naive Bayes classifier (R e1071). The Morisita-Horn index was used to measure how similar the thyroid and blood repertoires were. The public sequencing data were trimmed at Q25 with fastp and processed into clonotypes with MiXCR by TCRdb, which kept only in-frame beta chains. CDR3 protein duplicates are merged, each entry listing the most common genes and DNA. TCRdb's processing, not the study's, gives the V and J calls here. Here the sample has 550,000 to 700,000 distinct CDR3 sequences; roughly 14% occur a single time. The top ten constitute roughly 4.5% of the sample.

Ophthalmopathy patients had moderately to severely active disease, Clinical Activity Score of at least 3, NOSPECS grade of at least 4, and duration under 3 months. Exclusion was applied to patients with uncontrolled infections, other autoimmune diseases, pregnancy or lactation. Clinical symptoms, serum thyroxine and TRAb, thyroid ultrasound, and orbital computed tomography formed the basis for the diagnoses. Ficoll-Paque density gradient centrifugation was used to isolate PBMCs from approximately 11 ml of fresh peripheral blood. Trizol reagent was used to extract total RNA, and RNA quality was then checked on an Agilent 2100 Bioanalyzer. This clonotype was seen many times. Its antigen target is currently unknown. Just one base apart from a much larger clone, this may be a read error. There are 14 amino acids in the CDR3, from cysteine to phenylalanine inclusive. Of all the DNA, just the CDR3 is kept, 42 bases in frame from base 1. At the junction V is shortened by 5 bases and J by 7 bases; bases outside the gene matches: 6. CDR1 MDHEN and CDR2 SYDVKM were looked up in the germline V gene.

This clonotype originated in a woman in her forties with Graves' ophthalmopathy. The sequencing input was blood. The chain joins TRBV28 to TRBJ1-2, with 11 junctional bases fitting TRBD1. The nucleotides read TGTGCCAGCAGTCCGCGGACAGGGGGCTTTGGCTACACCTTC. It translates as CASSPRTGGFGYTF.